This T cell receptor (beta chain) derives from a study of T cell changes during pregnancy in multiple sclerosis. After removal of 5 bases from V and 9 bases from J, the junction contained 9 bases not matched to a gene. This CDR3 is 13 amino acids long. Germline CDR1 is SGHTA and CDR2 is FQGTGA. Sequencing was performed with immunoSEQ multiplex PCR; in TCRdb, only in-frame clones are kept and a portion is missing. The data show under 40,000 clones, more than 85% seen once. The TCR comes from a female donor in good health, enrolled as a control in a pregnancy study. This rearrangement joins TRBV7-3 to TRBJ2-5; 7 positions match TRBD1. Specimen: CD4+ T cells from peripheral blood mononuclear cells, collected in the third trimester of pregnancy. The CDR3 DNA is TGTGCCAGCAGCGTCGGACAGGAAGGGGCCCAGTACTTC. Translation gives CASSVGQEGAQYF.